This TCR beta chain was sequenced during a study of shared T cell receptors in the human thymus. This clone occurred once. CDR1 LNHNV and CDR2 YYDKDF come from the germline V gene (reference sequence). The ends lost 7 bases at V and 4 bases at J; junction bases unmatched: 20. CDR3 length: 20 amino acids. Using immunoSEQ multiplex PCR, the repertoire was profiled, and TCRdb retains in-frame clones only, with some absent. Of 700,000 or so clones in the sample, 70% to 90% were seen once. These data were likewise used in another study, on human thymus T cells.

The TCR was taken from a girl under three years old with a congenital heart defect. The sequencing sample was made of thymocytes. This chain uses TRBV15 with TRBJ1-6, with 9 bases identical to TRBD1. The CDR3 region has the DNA TGTGCCACCACGTACAGGGGGCCGAGGGGGCCGAACTCATATAATTCACCCCTCCACTTT. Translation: CATTYRGPRGPNSYNSPLHF.